This TCR beta chain is drawn from a study of blood T cell repertoires in COVID-19. Data came from immunoSEQ multiplex PCR; TCRdb stores just in-frame clones and leaves some out. In the table there are some 40,000 clones, approximately 80% of which are singletons. Germline V gene sequence: CDR1 LNHNV, CDR2 YYDKDF (reference sequence). The CDR3 has 17 amino acids. The V gene lost 0 bases and the J gene lost 0 bases, with 14 bases spanning the gap. The clonotype comes from a man aged 65 to 85 with acute or convalescent COVID-19. The rearrangement links TRBV15 to TRBJ1-1; the D gene is possibly TRBD1 (6 bases). Sequenced sample: peripheral blood. The CDR3 is CATSRDFWTEMNTEAFF. The CDR3 DNA follows: TGTGCCACCAGCAGAGATTTCTGGACAGAGATGAACACTGAAGCTTTCTTT.